The 2 T cell receptor beta chains below were found in one sample sequenced in a study of memory CD4+ T cells and cytomegalovirus serostatus. Single viable CD3+CD4+CD8-CD45RO+ cells were sorted as the memory CD4+ T cells. Profiling relied on immunoSEQ multiplex PCR, and the TCRdb table lists in-frame clones only, not all of them. The table shows about 52,000 clones, with around 83% occurring only once. The source material was memory CD4+ T cells from blood. The source of these receptors is an adult in good health and CMV-seropositive.

The V call is TRBV15, the J call TRBJ1-3; D possibly corresponds to TRBD1 (5 bases). CDR3 length: 16 amino acids. Between the trimmed V and J ends, which lost 0 bases and 3 bases, there was a span of 12 bases. Germline V CDR1 and CDR2: LNHNV, YYDKDF (reference sequence). The CDR3 loop is CATSRDKGLGGNTIYF. DNA of the CDR3: TGTGCCACCAGCAGAGATAAGGGGCTGGGTGGAAACACCATATATTTT.

CDR3 loop: CASSRSATGGMNTEAFF. CDR3 in DNA: TGTGCCAGCAGCCGGAGCGCGACAGGGGGCATGAACACTGAAGCTTTCTTT. The chain employs TRBV7-2 and TRBJ1-1, with 10 nucleotides matching TRBD1. Germline V gene lookup returns CDR1 SGHTA and CDR2 FQGNSA. V lost 5 bases to trimming and J lost 0 bases; unmatched junction nucleotides: 9. CDR3 size: 17 residues.